The following is a T cell receptor beta chain sequence with its context. The antigen is undetermined. The CDR3 totals 12 residues. Trimming took 9 bases from V and 7 from J; bases not matched to a gene: 8. Germline CDR1 ENHRY, CDR2 SYGVKD. Data came from immunoSEQ multiplex PCR; TCRdb stores just in-frame clones and leaves some out. The top ten hold 35% to 45% of the sample, which has fewer than 10,000 clones, roughly four fifths seen once. The data were obtained in a study of chemoradiotherapy in HPV16-positive cancers. Study background: Functional T-cell assays on a couple of HPV16-positive patients' cells defined candidate HPV-specific clones and common TCR motifs.

Overall study results and limits: Functional assays defining HPV-specific T cells used only a couple of HPV16-positive patients. HPV-responsive T-cell expansion during chemoradiotherapy was linked to improved recurrence-free survival in HPV16-positive patients. Candidate HPV-specific clones and E7-related TCR motifs grew in tumor during treatment.

Sequencing was performed on tumor tissue, taken from a patient who underwent chemoradiotherapy. The clonotype comes from a human donor with HPV-associated anogenital cancer. The chain is built from TRBV10-3 and TRBJ1-1; 7 bases are shared with TRBD1. The CDR3 DNA sequence: TGTGCCATTCAACAGGGGCGCGATGAAGCTTTCTTT. This translates into CAIQQGRDEAFF.